This section outlines one T cell receptor beta chain sequence together with its context. Its antigen is as yet unknown. One junction end does not reproduce the germline sequence, and a read error may be involved. RNA was extracted from bulk tissue without any cell sorting. This non-tumor lung sample came from over 3 cm beyond the tumor edge. These data come from a study of tumor and adjacent non-tumor tissue in lung cancer. Study in general: Stage I to III disease affected 10 men and 4 or 5 women aged about 31 to 80.

Overall study findings and caveats: Tumor repertoires had a smaller top 100 clone share than normal lung.

This CDR3 is 14 amino acids long. CDR1 is MNHEY, CDR2 SVGAGI, per germline. TCRbeta libraries were built with three rounds of nested PCR, modified from ARM-PCR. TCRdb independently ran MiXCR on the multiplex PCR reads; one entry per CDR3 protein. The sample yields more than 45,000 distinct CDR3 sequences, 74% seen once. The TCR comes from a woman aged 55-69 years with non-small cell lung cancer. The sequencing sample was made of distant non-tumor lung tissue. This chain joins TRBV6-5 and TRBJ2-5; 10 bases are a match to TRBD1. CDR3 loop: CTSSRTGGQKIQYF. Written as DNA, the CDR3 is TGTACCAGCAGTCGGACAGGGGGTCAAAAGATCCAATACTTC.